This T cell receptor beta chain is drawn from a study of T cell repertoires in cytomegalovirus infection. Study-level information: CMV infection plus the matching HLA type was flagged by public TCR beta signatures. Study observations and caveats: Dominant in the ex vivo response were TCR beta clonotypes restricted by HLA-C and specific for CMV.

TCRdb re-called the reads with MiXCR, one entry per CDR3 protein. The sample gives approximately 280,000 distinct CDR3 sequences, 20% to 25% of which show up once; approximately 19% is in the top ten. Comment on this clonotype: Its antigen remains unknown.

This CDR3 is built from 19 residues. The V segment lost 4 bases and the J segment 1 base; nucleotides outside the gene matches: 13. The TCR comes from a human donor in good health (CMV status not recorded). Some clones in this sample may be carry-over from other donors' samples. This rearrangement joins TRBV12-3 or TRBV12-4 to TRBJ2-3, with 11 nucleotides matching TRBD2. Sequencing used cultured PBMCs, obtained from culture after CMV antigen stimulation. The CDR3 is CASSSGLAARGVGTDTQYF. CDR3 DNA: TGTGCCAGCAGTTCGGGACTAGCGGCTAGGGGCGTCGGCACAGATACGCAGTATTTT.